The TCR beta chain described here comes from a study of blood T cell repertoires in COVID-19. Trimming took off 2 bases at V and 7 bases at J, with 6 bases between the two ends. The CDR3 length is 11 residues. Germline-derived CDR1 and CDR2 are MNHNS and SASEGT. Cohort 3 recovery required two negative PCRs, clearance, or symptom resolution. Generated by immunoSEQ multiplex PCR, the TCRdb table keeps only in-frame clones and is missing some. Of 250,000 to 350,000 clones listed, 85% to 90% are singletons. The chain is built from TRBV6-1 and TRBJ2-7, with D hard to call. The specimen was PBMCs or T cells enriched from blood (not recorded which). This TCR derives from a woman aged 18 to 35 who had recovered from COVID-19. CDR3 amino acids: CASSEQAEQYF. The CDR3 DNA sequence: TGTGCCAGCAGTGAACAGGCAGAGCAGTACTTC.